A selection of T cell receptor beta chains follows, all from one sample in a study of cytomegalovirus exposure and HLA in healthy donors. TCRdb keeps only in-frame clones here, not all; method: immunoSEQ multiplex PCR. Among a few hundred thousand clones listed, about nine tenths were seen once. Material: PBMCs. These receptors came from a girl aged 2 to 9 in good health and CMV-seronegative. The CDR3 runs from the conserved cysteine through the conserved F or W. D genes are given only for firm matches. Rows give clone size only sometimes, using once, few, many, or a class for an expanded clone.

cdr3_length d_call j_call clone_size v_call cdr3_aa cdr3_nt
11 . TRBJ1-1 . TRBV6-5 CASSRGILAFF TGTGCCAGCAGTAGGGGGATTTTAGCTTTCTTT
13 TRBD1 TRBJ2-7 . TRBV27 CASNQDRDYEQYF TGTGCCAGCAATCAGGACAGGGACTACGAGCAGTACTTC
16 . TRBJ1-5 . TRBV5-4 CASSLYTLEGNQPQHF TGTGCCAGCAGCCTATACACCCTTGAGGGCAATCAGCCCCAGCATTTT
12 . TRBJ2-1 . TRBV19 CATSPGFNEQFF TGTGCCACTTCCCCCGGTTTCAATGAGCAGTTCTTC
17 TRBD2 TRBJ2-5 . TRBV27 CASSSLGAGTARFAQYF TGTGCCAGCAGTTCCCTTGGAGCGGGGACCGCCCGGTTTGCCCAGTACTTC
16 . TRBJ1-3 . TRBV6-1 CASSQGVGAFGNTIYF TGTGCCAGCAGTCAAGGGGTGGGGGCTTTTGGAAACACCATATATTTT
12 TRBD1 TRBJ1-6 . TRBV9 CASGTDYSPLHF TGTGCCAGCGGGACAGACTATTCACCCCTCCACTTT
13 TRBD1 TRBJ2-7 once TRBV6-6 CASSPQGAREQYF TGTGCCAGCAGTCCGCAGGGGGCGAGGGAGCAGTACTTC
15 TRBD1 TRBJ2-7 . TRBV2 CASRARQGAIYEQYF TGTGCCAGCAGGGCCCGACAGGGGGCGATCTACGAGCAGTACTTC
15 TRBD2 TRBJ2-5 . TRBV7-2 CASSLRLAGEETQYF TGTGCCAGCAGCCTCAGACTAGCGGGAGAGGAGACCCAGTACTTC
14 . TRBJ1-4 . TRBV18 CASTDRDTGEKLFF TGTGCCAGCACAGACCGGGACACTGGTGAAAAACTGTTTTTT
17 TRBD2 TRBJ2-3 . TRBV5-8 CASSFHSGGGGADTQYF TGTGCCAGCAGCTTTCACAGCGGGGGGGGCGGTGCAGATACGCAGTATTTT
14 . TRBJ1-2 . TRBV5-1 CTSSLVTNNYGYTF TGCACCAGCAGCTTGGTTACTAACAACTATGGCTACACCTTC
15 TRBD1 TRBJ1-4 . TRBV7-9 CASSRQGPTNEKLFF TGTGCCAGCAGCAGACAGGGACCTACTAATGAAAAACTGTTTTTT
14 TRBD1 TRBJ1-6 . TRBV30 CAWRGYGTEGALHF TGTGCCTGGAGGGGATACGGGACAGAAGGGGCCCTCCACTTT
21 . TRBJ2-7 . TRBV6-1 CASSEALGGISAGANSYEQYF TGTGCCAGCAGTGAAGCGCTTGGGGGGATATCTGCCGGGGCCAACTCCTACGAGCAGTACTTC
13 . TRBJ1-4 once TRBV6-5 CASSTTGRGKLFF TGTGCCAGCAGTACAACAGGGAGGGGAAAACTGTTTTTT
17 TRBD2 TRBJ2-1 . TRBV13 CASSPTGAGGNYNEQFF TGTGCCAGCAGCCCTACGGGAGCGGGAGGGAACTACAATGAGCAGTTCTTC
15 TRBD1 TRBJ1-3 . TRBV6-1 CASSVAGTGGNTIYF TGTGCCAGCAGTGTAGCCGGGACAGGGGGAAACACCATATATTTT
15 . TRBJ2-2 . TRBV2 CASSERESTIGELFF TGTGCCAGCAGTGAACGGGAGTCGACTATCGGGGAGCTGTTTTTT
17 . TRBJ2-3 . TRBV18 CASSPTRQVHGTDTQYF TGTGCCAGCTCACCAACCCGACAGGTTCATGGCACAGATACGCAGTATTTT
13 . TRBJ2-1 . TRBV2 CASTSEDGYQQFF TGTGCCAGCACTAGCGAGGACGGATACCAGCAGTTCTTC
16 TRBD1 TRBJ2-1 . TRBV10-3 CAISELQGAGDNEQFF TGTGCCATCAGTGAGTTACAGGGGGCGGGCGACAATGAGCAGTTCTTC
13 . TRBJ1-5 . TRBV19 CASSFRVEQPQHF TGTGCCAGTAGTTTCAGGGTGGAGCAGCCCCAGCATTTT
15 . TRBJ1-1 . TRBV14 CASSQSGVWNTEAFF TGTGCCAGCAGCCAATCCGGGGTTTGGAACACTGAAGCTTTCTTT
16 . TRBJ2-2 . TRBV27 CASSLVGGPVTGELFF TGTGCCAGCAGTTTGGTGGGGGGGCCTGTCACCGGGGAGCTGTTTTTT
14 . TRBJ2-7 . TRBV28 CASRGSWPRGEQYF TGTGCCAGCAGGGGCTCCTGGCCCAGGGGCGAGCAGTACTTC
15 . TRBJ1-1 . TRBV4-1 CASSQETDSNTEAFF TGCGCCAGCAGCCAAGAAACGGACAGTAACACTGAAGCTTTCTTT
16 . TRBJ2-1 . TRBV27 CASSRTGDLSYNEQFF TGTGCCAGCAGCCGAACGGGGGACCTCTCCTACAATGAGCAGTTCTTC
14 TRBD2 TRBJ2-5 . TRBV9 CASSPGGRQETQYF TGTGCCAGCAGCCCCGGGGGGAGGCAAGAGACCCAGTACTTC
16 TRBD2 TRBJ2-3 . TRBV7-7 CASSPGTSGATDTQYF TGTGCCAGCAGCCCGGGGACTAGCGGGGCCACAGATACGCAGTATTTT
14 TRBD1 TRBJ1-4 . TRBV7-9 CASRPTGGAEKLFF TGTGCCAGCAGACCGACAGGGGGCGCGGAAAAACTGTTTTTT
12 . TRBJ2-7 . TRBV30 CAWSVAGYEQYF TGTGCCTGGAGTGTAGCAGGATACGAGCAGTACTTC
16 TRBD2 TRBJ2-2 . TRBV7-7 CAIRRLGGRDTGELFF TGTGCCATCCGCCGTCTTGGCGGGAGAGACACCGGGGAGCTGTTTTTT
14 TRBD1 TRBJ1-1 . TRBV27 CASSWTGSNTEAFF TGTGCCAGCAGTTGGACAGGGTCGAACACTGAAGCTTTCTTT
12 . TRBJ1-1 once TRBV13 CASSLLTAEAFF TGTGCCAGCAGCTTACTGACTGCCGAAGCTTTCTTT
14 TRBD1 TRBJ1-5 . TRBV9 CASGPGQGGQPQHF TGTGCCAGCGGCCCCGGACAGGGAGGACAGCCCCAGCATTTT
15 TRBD1 TRBJ2-2 . TRBV6-5 CASSTGQGDTGELFF TGTGCCAGCAGTACCGGACAGGGGGACACCGGGGAGCTGTTTTTT
16 TRBD2 TRBJ2-7 . TRBV4-1 CASSQASGRRIDEQYF TGCGCCAGCAGCCAGGCTAGCGGGAGGAGGATTGACGAGCAGTACTTC
18 . TRBJ2-2 . TRBV12-2 CASRPRSRQVANTGELFF TGTGCAAGTCGCCCCCGAAGTAGACAGGTCGCGAACACCGGGGAGCTGTTTTTT
15 TRBD1 TRBJ2-1 . TRBV4-1 CASSQVQGAVNEQFF TGCGCCAGCAGCCAAGTTCAGGGGGCGGTCAATGAGCAGTTCTTC
15 . TRBJ1-2 . TRBV6-4 CASSDSPRGFYGYTF TGTGCCAGCAGTGACTCACCAAGGGGGTTCTATGGCTACACCTTC